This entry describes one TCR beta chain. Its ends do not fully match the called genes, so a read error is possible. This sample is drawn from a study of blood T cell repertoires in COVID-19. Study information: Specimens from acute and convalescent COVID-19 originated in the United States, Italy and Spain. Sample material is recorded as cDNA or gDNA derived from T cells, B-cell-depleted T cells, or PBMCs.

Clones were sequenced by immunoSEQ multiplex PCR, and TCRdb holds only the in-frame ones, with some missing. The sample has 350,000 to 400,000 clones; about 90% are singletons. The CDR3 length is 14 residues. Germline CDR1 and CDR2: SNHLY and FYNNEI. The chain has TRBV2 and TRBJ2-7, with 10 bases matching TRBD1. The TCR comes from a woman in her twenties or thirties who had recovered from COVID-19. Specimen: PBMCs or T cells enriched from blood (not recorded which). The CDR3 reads CASSETYTGTGDHF. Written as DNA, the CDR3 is TGTGCCAGCAGTGAAACATACACCGGGACAGGGGACCACTTC.